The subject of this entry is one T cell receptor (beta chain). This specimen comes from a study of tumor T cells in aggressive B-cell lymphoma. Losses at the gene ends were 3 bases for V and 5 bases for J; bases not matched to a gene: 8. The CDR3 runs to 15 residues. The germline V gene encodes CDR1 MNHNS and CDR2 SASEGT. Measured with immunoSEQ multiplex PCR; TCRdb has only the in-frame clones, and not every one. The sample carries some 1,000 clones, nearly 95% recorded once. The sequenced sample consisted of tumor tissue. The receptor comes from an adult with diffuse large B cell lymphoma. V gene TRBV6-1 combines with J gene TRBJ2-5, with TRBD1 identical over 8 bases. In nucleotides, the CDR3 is TGTGCCAGCAGTGAGGAAACAGGGGGAAGGGAGACCCAGTACTTC. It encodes CASSEETGGRETQYF.